This T cell receptor beta chain appears in the sequencing data of a study of blood T cell repertoires in COVID-19. Sequenced by immunoSEQ multiplex PCR; TCRdb stores in-frame clones only, minus some. Of some 220,000 clones listed, approximately 85% are singletons. The source of this sequence is a man aged 45-65 years who had recovered from COVID-19. Sample: peripheral blood.

As DNA, the CDR3 is TGCAGTGCTACCCTGGGACATTTGAACACTGAAGCTTTCTTT. This encodes CSATLGHLNTEAFF. This chain connects TRBV29-1 to TRBJ1-1, with D maybe TRBD1 (6 bases). The CDR3 is 14 amino acids. Germline values: CDR1 SQVTM, CDR2 ANQGSEA.